This T cell receptor (beta chain) was observed in a study of blood T cell repertoires in COVID-19. Study-wide context: The study drew acute and convalescent COVID-19 samples from the United States, Italy and Spain. Sources were T cells, B-cell-depleted T cells, or PBMCs; the material itself was cDNA or gDNA.

Per the study methods: Reference gene primer amplification yielded estimated nucleated cell counts. The assay was immunoSEQ multiplex PCR, and TCRdb's table has in-frame clones only and misses some. V and J calls and clone size come straight from that table; D and trimming were deduced from the DNA. The sample includes about 35,000 clones, roughly 78% of them seen just once. The sequenced sample was peripheral blood. The receptor's source is a woman aged 70-85 years with acute or convalescent COVID-19.

The DNA for the CDR3 is TGCGCCAGCAACTCTGGCGGAACTAGTAACTACGAGCAGTACTTC. Amino acid sequence: CASNSGGTSNYEQYF. The chain links TRBV10-2 to TRBJ2-7; perhaps TRBD2 as D (5 bases). Germline V gene lookup returns CDR1 WSHSY and CDR2 SAAADI. This CDR3 has 15 amino acids. Trimming took 7 bases from V and 3 from J, leaving 19 bases between them.